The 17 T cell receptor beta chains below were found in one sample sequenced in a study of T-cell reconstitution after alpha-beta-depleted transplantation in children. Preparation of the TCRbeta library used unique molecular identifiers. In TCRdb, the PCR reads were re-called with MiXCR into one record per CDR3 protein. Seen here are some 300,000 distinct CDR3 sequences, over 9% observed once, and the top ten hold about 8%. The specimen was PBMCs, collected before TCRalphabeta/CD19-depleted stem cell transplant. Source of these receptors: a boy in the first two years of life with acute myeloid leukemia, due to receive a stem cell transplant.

For the CDR3, the DNA is TGTGCCAGCAGCTTATGGGGACAGGGGGATGAGACCCAGTACTTC. It codes for CASSLWGQGDETQYF. The rearrangement links TRBV7-3 to TRBJ2-5; 11 nucleotides match TRBD1. Germline trimming cut 2 bases from V and 5 bases from J; bases unmatched to any gene: 4. Germline CDR1 and CDR2: SGHTA and FQGTGA. The CDR3 runs 15 residues.

The chain's CDR3 is CSASRLAPNTGELFF. The DNA for the CDR3 is TGCAGTGCTAGTAGACTAGCCCCGAACACCGGGGAGCTGTTTTTT. The chain joins TRBV20-1 to TRBJ2-2, with 7 bases matching TRBD2. This CDR3 region has 15 residues. In germline, CDR1 is DFQATT, CDR2 SNEGSKA (reference sequence). V shed 3 bases, J shed 0 bases, and the junction held 4 bases outside the gene matches.

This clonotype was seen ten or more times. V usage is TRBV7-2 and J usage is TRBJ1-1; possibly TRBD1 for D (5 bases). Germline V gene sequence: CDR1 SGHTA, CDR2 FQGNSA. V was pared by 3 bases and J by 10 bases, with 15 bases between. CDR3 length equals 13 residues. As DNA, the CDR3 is TGTGCCAGCAGCTTGTACCTCAGGGTAGGAGCTTTCTTT. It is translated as CASSLYLRVGAFF.

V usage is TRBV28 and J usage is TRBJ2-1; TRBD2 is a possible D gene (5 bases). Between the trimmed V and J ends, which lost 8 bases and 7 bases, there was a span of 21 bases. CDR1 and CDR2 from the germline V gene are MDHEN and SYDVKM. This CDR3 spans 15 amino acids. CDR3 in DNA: TGTGCCAGCTGGGGAAATGCGGAGCGGCGAAATGAGCAGTTCTTC. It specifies CASWGNAERRNEQFF.

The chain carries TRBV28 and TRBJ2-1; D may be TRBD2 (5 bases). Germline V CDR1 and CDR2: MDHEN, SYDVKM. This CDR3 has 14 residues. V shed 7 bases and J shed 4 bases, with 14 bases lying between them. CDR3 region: CASTPRGVYNEQFF. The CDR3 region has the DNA TGTGCCAGCACTCCCCGGGGTGTGTACAATGAGCAGTTCTTC.

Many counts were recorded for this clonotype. The chain's CDR3 is CASSLEGSPNEQFF. The CDR3 DNA is TGTGCCAGCAGCTTAGAGGGCAGCCCCAATGAGCAGTTCTTC. The chain has TRBV13 and TRBJ2-1; D call uncertain. Germline CDR1 PRHDT, CDR2 FYEKMQ (reference sequence). CDR3 length: 14 residues. V lost 1 base and J 6 bases, leaving 10 bases between the germline ends.

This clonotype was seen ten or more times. CDR3 DNA: TGTGCCAGCAGCCGACAGGGGGGAAACATTCAGTACTTC. This gives the protein CASSRQGGNIQYF. The chain links TRBV12-3 or TRBV12-4 to TRBJ2-4, with 9 bases identical to TRBD1. The CDR3 is 13 amino acids. V lost 6 bases, J lost 6 bases, and 3 bases stayed unmatched.

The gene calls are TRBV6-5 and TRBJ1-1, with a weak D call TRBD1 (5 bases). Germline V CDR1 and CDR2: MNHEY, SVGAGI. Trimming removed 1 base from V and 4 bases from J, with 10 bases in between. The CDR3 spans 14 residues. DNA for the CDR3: TGTGCCAGCAGTTACTTCAGGGAGGGCACTGAAGCTTTCTTT. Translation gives CASSYFREGTEAFF.

CDR3: CASSQDGSPSTLSRTNVLTF. The CDR3 DNA is TGCGCCAGCAGCCAAGACGGCAGCCCATCGACCCTCTCTAGGACCAACGTCCTGACTTTC. This chain joins TRBV4-3 and TRBJ2-6; D remains ambiguous. The length of the CDR3 is 20 residues. Looked up from germline, CDR1 is LGHNA and CDR2 is YSLEER. V was pared by 0 bases and J by 8 bases, with 26 bases between.

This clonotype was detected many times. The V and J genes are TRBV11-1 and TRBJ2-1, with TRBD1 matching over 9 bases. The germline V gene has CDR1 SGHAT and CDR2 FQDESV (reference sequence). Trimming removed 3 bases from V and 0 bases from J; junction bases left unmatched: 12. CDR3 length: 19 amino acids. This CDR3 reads CASSLPGQGLPSSYNEQFF. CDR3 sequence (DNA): TGTGCCAGCAGCTTGCCGGGACAGGGCCTGCCTAGCTCCTACAATGAGCAGTTCTTC.

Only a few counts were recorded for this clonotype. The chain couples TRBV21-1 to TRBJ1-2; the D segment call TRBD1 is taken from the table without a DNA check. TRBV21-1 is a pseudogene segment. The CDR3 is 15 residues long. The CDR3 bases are TGTGCCAGCAGCAATTTTCACAGGGGAACGGGAGGCTACACCTTC. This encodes CASSNFHRGTGGYTF.

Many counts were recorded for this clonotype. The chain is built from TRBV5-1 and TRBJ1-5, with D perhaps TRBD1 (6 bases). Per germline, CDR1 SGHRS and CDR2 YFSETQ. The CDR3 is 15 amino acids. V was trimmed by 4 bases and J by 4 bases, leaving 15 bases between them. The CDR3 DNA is TGCGCCAGCAGCCCTGGACAGAGGGGAAATCAGCCCCAGCATTTT. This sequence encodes CASSPGQRGNQPQHF.

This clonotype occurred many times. CDR3 in amino acids: CASSFGGGATDTQYF. The CDR3 region has the DNA TGTGCCAGCAGTTTTGGCGGGGGGGCTACAGATACGCAGTATTTT. The chain has TRBV12-3 or TRBV12-4 and TRBJ2-3, with TRBD2 matching 9 bases. V was clipped by 3 bases and J by 3 bases; unmatched bases: 4. The CDR3 contains 15 residues.

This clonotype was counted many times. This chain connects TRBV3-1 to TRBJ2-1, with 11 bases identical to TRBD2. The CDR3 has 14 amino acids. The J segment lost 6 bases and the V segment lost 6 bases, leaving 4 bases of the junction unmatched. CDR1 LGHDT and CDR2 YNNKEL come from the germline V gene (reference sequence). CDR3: CASSLAGGPNEQFF. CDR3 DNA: TGTGCCAGCAGTTTAGCGGGAGGGCCCAATGAGCAGTTCTTC.

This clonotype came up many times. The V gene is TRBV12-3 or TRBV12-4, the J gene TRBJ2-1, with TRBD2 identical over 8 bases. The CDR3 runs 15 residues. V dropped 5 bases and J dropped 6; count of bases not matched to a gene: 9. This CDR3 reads CASSPVAGRRNEQFF. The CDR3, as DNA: TGTGCCAGCAGTCCAGTAGCGGGACGCCGCAATGAGCAGTTCTTC.

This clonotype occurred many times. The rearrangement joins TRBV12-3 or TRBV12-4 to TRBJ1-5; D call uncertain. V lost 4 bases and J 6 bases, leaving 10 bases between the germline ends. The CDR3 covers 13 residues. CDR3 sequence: CASSSLVPQPQHF. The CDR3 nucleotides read TGTGCCAGCAGTTCCCTAGTGCCTCAGCCCCAGCATTTT.

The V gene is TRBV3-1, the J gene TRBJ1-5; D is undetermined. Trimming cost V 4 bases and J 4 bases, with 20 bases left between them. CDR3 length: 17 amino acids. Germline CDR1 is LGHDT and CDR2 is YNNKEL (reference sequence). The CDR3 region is CASSPSPPAPYNQPQHF. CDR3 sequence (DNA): TGTGCCAGCAGCCCTAGTCCACCAGCTCCTTATAATCAGCCCCAGCATTTT.